This T cell receptor (beta chain) was profiled in a study of vaccination effects on CD4 cells after COVID-19. Viral peptide pools were used in the ViraFEST assay to expand antigen-specific CD4+ T cells, and sequencing came afterward. Researchers isolated CD4+ T cells once 9 to 11 days of culture had elapsed. No vaccinee had earlier SARS-CoV-2 infection, and nucleocapsid antibodies were negative. Regarding this clone: Antigen unknown.

Data came from immunoSEQ multiplex PCR; TCRdb stores just in-frame clones and leaves some out. The repertoire holds some 41,000 clones, with around 66% as singletons. Trimming removed 3 bases from V and 1 base from J; junction bases left unmatched: 21. The CDR3 runs 20 residues. The germline V gene has CDR1 DFQATT and CDR2 SNEGSKA (reference sequence). This sequence originates from a human donor who received a COVID-19 vaccine. The sequenced sample was CD4+ T cells from PBMCs cultured with HCoV-OC43 spike peptides, obtained before COVID-19 vaccination. Subset here: HCoV-OC43 spike overlapping peptide pool stimulation. V usage is TRBV20-1 and J usage is TRBJ2-4; 7 bases map to TRBD1. This chain's CDR3 is CSASHSTGERSPGAKNIQYF. The CDR3 coding sequence is TGCAGTGCTAGTCACTCAACAGGGGAAAGGAGCCCCGGGGCCAAAAACATTCAGTACTTC.